Each of the 29 T cell receptor beta chains below was sequenced from the same sample in a study of T cell responses to AZD1222 COVID-19 vaccine. TCRdb keeps only in-frame clones here, not all; method: immunoSEQ multiplex PCR. The sample includes some 130,000 clones, 89% of them seen just once. The sample here was peripheral blood, taken on day 0 of AZD1222 vaccination. Every receptor here comes from an adult in good health.

The chain recombines TRBV30 with TRBJ1-2, with 8 positions matching TRBD1. This CDR3 has 11 amino acids. Germline CDR1 GTSNPN, CDR2 SVGIG (reference sequence). Unmatched junction bases numbered 6, after V lost 4 bases and J lost 11 bases. The CDR3 DNA reads TGTGCCTGGAATCCCGGACAGGGATACACCTTC. Translated: CAWNPGQGYTF.

The chain employs TRBV7-6 and TRBJ1-6; D perhaps matches TRBD1 (5 bases). The ends were cut back, 5 bases at V and 16 bases at J, with 12 bases in the middle. The length of the CDR3 is 11 residues. Germline V gene lookup returns CDR1 SGHVS and CDR2 FNYEAQ. The CDR3 nucleotides are TGTGCCAGCAGCCTTGGACATCTTCTCCACTTT. Translating it yields CASSLGHLLHF.

Worth noting for this clone: This CDR3 is also generated by other DNA sequences in the sample. This chain links TRBV19 with TRBJ2-3; 7 bases line up with TRBD1. Germline V gene data show CDR1 as LNHDA and CDR2 as SQIVND (reference sequence). The CDR3 spans 15 residues. CDR3 in DNA: TGTGCAAAAAAGAACGACAGGGTAAGCACAGATACGCAGTATTTT. Translating gives CAKKNDRVSTDTQYF.

The chain couples TRBV5-1 to TRBJ1-5, with 11 bases that match TRBD1. CDR1 SGHRS and CDR2 YFSETQ come from the germline V gene. The CDR3 contains 16 residues. V lost 4 bases to trimming and J lost 6 bases; unmatched junction nucleotides: 9. The CDR3 DNA reads TGCGCCAGCAGCCCCCTCGGGACAGGGGGAGGTCAGCCCCAGCATTTT. Translation gives CASSPLGTGGGQPQHF.

This clone was detected once. The rearrangement links TRBV5-1 to TRBJ1-1, with unresolved D. V lost 2 bases and J lost 1, with 15 bases in between. Germline assignment: CDR1 SGHRS and CDR2 YFSETQ. The CDR3 extends over 16 amino acids. The CDR3 here is CASSFGWGEKNTEAFF. CDR3 nucleotide sequence: TGCGCCAGCAGCTTCGGTTGGGGAGAGAAGAACACTGAAGCTTTCTTT.

V gene TRBV29-1 combines with J gene TRBJ1-2; 10 nucleotides line up with TRBD1. The CDR3 length is 12 residues. Per the germline V gene, CDR1 is SQVTM and CDR2 is ANQGSEA. The V and J ends lost 3 bases and 14 bases, in that order; junction bases with no gene match: 9. As DNA, the CDR3 is TGCAGCGTTGAGGTGACAGGGGGCTCTAGGACCTTC. Translated: CSVEVTGGSRTF.

This chain uses TRBV11-2 with TRBJ1-1; no clear D. V was trimmed by 3 bases and J by 4 bases, leaving 12 bases between them. The CDR3 extends over 14 amino acids. The V gene's germline CDR1 is SGHAT and CDR2 FQNNGV. The CDR3 spells CASSLGFPGTEAFF. The CDR3 DNA follows: TGTGCCAGCAGCTTGGGCTTCCCTGGCACTGAAGCTTTCTTT.

The chain recombines TRBV27 with TRBJ1-4, with a weak D call TRBD1 (6 bases). The V end lost 2 bases, the J end lost 4 bases, and 8 bases lay between the germline ends. The CDR3 covers 14 residues. CDR1 MNHEY and CDR2 SMNVEV come from the germline V gene (reference sequence). CDR3 sequence: CASSLTRGNEKLFF. The CDR3 DNA sequence: TGTGCCAGCAGTTTAACCAGGGGTAATGAAAAACTGTTTTTT. Using reference TRBV27 and TRBJ1-4 for the parts outside the CDR3, the full variable domain is EAQVTQNPRYLITVTGKKLTVTCSQNMNHEYMSWYRQDPGLGLRQIYYSMNVEVTDKGDVPEGYKVSRKEKRNFPLILESPSPNQTSLYFCASSLTRGNEKLFFGSGTQLSVL.

The V call is TRBV19, the J call TRBJ2-1; unclear D gene. The germline V gene encodes CDR1 LNHDA and CDR2 SQIVND (reference sequence). The CDR3 length is 13 residues. V was trimmed by 3 bases and J by 9 bases, leaving 12 bases between them. The CDR3 spells CASSIRLVTEQFF. CDR3 coding DNA: TGTGCCAGTAGTATCCGACTGGTGACTGAGCAGTTCTTC.

This clone appeared a single time. This chain connects TRBV27 to TRBJ1-2; D perhaps matches TRBD1 (6 bases). V lost 5 bases and J 2 bases, leaving 15 bases between the germline ends. Per the germline V gene, CDR1 is MNHEY and CDR2 is SMNVEV (reference sequence). This CDR3 is 15 amino acids long. CDR3 in DNA: TGTGCCAGCAGTCCCCACAGGGATACAAACTATGGCTACACCTTC. This translates into CASSPHRDTNYGYTF.

V usage is TRBV9 and J usage is TRBJ2-1; no firm D call. The CDR3 is 13 residues long. Looked up from germline, CDR1 is SGDLS and CDR2 is YYNGEE. Between the trimmed V and J ends, which lost 1 base and 2 bases, there was a span of 4 bases. This CDR3 is CASSVSPYNEQFF. The CDR3 DNA reads as TGTGCCAGCAGCGTATCCCCCTACAATGAGCAGTTCTTC.

The chain combines TRBV11-3 with TRBJ2-1; perhaps TRBD2 as D (5 bases). Per germline, CDR1 SGHNT and CDR2 YENEEA. The CDR3 is made up of 14 amino acids. Trimming removed 1 base from V and 2 bases from J, with 6 bases in between. For the CDR3, the DNA is TGTGCCAGCAGCTTAGCGGGGACCTACAATGAGCAGTTCTTC. Its protein product is CASSLAGTYNEQFF.

The chain is built from TRBV4-3 and TRBJ1-2; 7 bases map to TRBD1. With V trimmed by 1 base and J by 8 bases, 16 bases remained unmatched. The V gene's germline CDR1 is LGHNA and CDR2 YSLEER. The CDR3 runs 17 residues. The CDR3 here is CASSQVGRGTALSGYTF. The CDR3 DNA reads as TGCGCCAGCAGCCAAGTAGGACGCGGGACAGCTCTATCGGGCTACACCTTC.

This chain links TRBV6-1 with TRBJ1-2; a possible D gene is TRBD1 (5 bases). The germline CDR1 and CDR2 sequences are MNHNS and SASEGT. This CDR3 contains 13 residues. The V and J ends lost 1 base and 8 bases respectively, with 11 bases between them. The CDR3 protein is CASSEEGSGGYTF. For the CDR3, the DNA is TGTGCCAGCAGTGAAGAAGGGTCAGGGGGCTACACCTTC.

The chain combines TRBV5-4 with TRBJ2-7; perhaps D is TRBD1 or TRBD2 (5 bases each). V was shortened by 2 bases and J by 5 bases, with 8 bases between the two germline ends. This CDR3 has 12 amino acids. CDR1 and CDR2 from the germline V gene are SGHNT and YYREEE (reference sequence). The CDR3 sequence: CASSFRDHEQYF. CDR3 bases: TGTGCCAGCAGCTTCAGGGACCACGAGCAGTACTTC.

A word on this clone: The junction and the germline gene differ at one end; a read error may be behind it. The chain recombines TRBV5-4 with TRBJ1-4; 10 bases align to TRBD1. The germline V gene has CDR1 SGHNT and CDR2 YYREEE (reference sequence). This CDR3 is 16 amino acids long. DNA for the CDR3: TGTGCCAGCAGCTTGCCAGGGACAGGGGATAATGAAAAGCTGTTTTTT. Residues: CASSLPGTGDNEKLFF.

J is TRBJ1-6 and V is TRBV6-5; 7 nucleotides match TRBD1. CDR1 is MNHEY and CDR2 is SVGAGI in the germline V gene. There are 15 residues in the CDR3. V dropped 2 bases and J dropped 6; count of bases not matched to a gene: 4. CDR3 sequence: CASSYTDRPNSPLHF. For the CDR3, the DNA is TGTGCCAGCAGTTACACGGACAGGCCTAATTCACCCCTCCACTTT.

This chain joins TRBV7-9 and TRBJ2-1; D is perhaps TRBD1 or TRBD2 (5 bases each). This CDR3 contains 15 residues. Per the germline V gene, CDR1 is SEHNR and CDR2 is FQNEAQ (reference sequence). Deletions cut 5 bases from V and 7 bases from J, with 18 bases between. For the CDR3, the DNA is TGTGCCAGCAGCCCCCCTGGGGGAGTGGGGAATGAGCAGTTCTTC. This translates into CASSPPGGVGNEQFF.

This clone was recorded only once. The V and J genes are TRBV10-2 and TRBJ1-2; 10 positions match TRBD1. The CDR3 extends over 14 amino acids. The V gene end was trimmed by 2 bases and the J gene end by 7 bases; junction bases not matched to a gene: 4. Germline values: CDR1 WSHSY, CDR2 SAAADI. The CDR3 DNA sequence: TGCGCCAGCAGTGAGATCGGACAGGGGGGTGGCTACACCTTC. It yields the protein CASSEIGQGGGYTF.

V gene TRBV3-1 (or the pseudogene TRBV3-2) combines with J gene TRBJ2-7, with 9 nucleotides matching TRBD1. J lost 3 bases, V lost 4 bases, and 1 base had no gene match. Germline CDR1 reads LGHDT; CDR2 reads YNNKEL (reference sequence). CDR3 length: 13 residues. The CDR3 DNA reads TGTGCCAGCAGCCGGGACAGGGTCTACGAGCAGTACTTC. It encodes CASSRDRVYEQYF.

The rearrangement links TRBV6-4 to TRBJ2-1; TRBD2 matches at 11 bases. CDR1 is MRHNA, CDR2 SNTAGT, per germline. The CDR3 length is 13 residues. With 9 bases clipped from V and 8 bases from J, the junction kept 6 bases outside the gene matches. The CDR3 DNA follows: TGTGCCAGTAGCGGGGGGGCCAGGGATGAGCAGTTCTTC. Encoded protein: CASSGGARDEQFF.

The table lists this clone with a count of one. The chain has TRBV5-5 and TRBJ1-5; D ambiguous. The CDR3 totals 16 residues. Trimming cost V 0 bases and J 3 bases, with 13 bases left between them. CDR1 and CDR2 from the germline V gene are SGHKS and YYEKEE (reference sequence). CDR3 region: CASSLVTDRTNQPQHF. The CDR3 nucleotides read TGTGCCAGCAGCTTGGTTACTGACCGTACCAATCAGCCCCAGCATTTT.

The rearrangement uses TRBV5-1 and TRBJ1-2; no clear D gene. CDR1 and CDR2 from the germline V gene are SGHRS and YFSETQ. The CDR3 runs to 14 residues. The ends were cut back, 4 bases at V and 2 bases at J, with 12 bases in the middle. CDR3 sequence (DNA): TGCGCCAGCAGCCCTGGGTCCGTCAACTATGGCTACACCTTC. Its protein product is CASSPGSVNYGYTF.

The rearrangement joins TRBV20-1 to TRBJ2-7, with D hard to call. Germline V gene sequence: CDR1 DFQATT, CDR2 SNEGSKA (reference sequence). The V end lost 3 bases, the J end lost 2 bases, and 17 bases lay between the germline ends. This CDR3 is built from 15 residues. CDR3 region: CSASEGTPATYEQYF. CDR3 coding DNA: TGCAGTGCTAGTGAAGGTACACCGGCGACCTACGAGCAGTACTTC.

The chain couples TRBV24-1 to TRBJ2-1, with 7 nucleotides matching TRBD2. V lost 3 bases, J lost 5 bases, and 9 bases stayed unmatched. CDR3 length: 16 amino acids. The germline V gene encodes CDR1 KGHDR and CDR2 SFDVKD. CDR3 residues: CATSDPIAGENNEQFF. The CDR3 region has the DNA TGTGCCACCAGTGATCCCATTGCGGGGGAGAACAATGAGCAGTTCTTC.

The chain combines TRBV6-2 or TRBV6-3 with TRBJ2-7; 7 nucleotides agree with TRBD2. From germline, CDR1 is MNHEY and CDR2 SVGEGT. J was trimmed by 6 bases and V by 2 bases; bases with no gene match: 13. This CDR3 has 16 amino acids. The DNA for the CDR3 is TGTGCCAGCAGTTACCCCACTGGAGCGGGGCAGGTCGAGCAGTACTTC. It codes for CASSYPTGAGQVEQYF.

The V call is TRBV14, the J call TRBJ2-3; D is unresolved. CDR3 length: 15 amino acids. Trimming took 3 bases from V and 4 from J, leaving 14 bases between them. Germline CDR1 SGHDN, CDR2 FVKESK. This CDR3 is CASSHEVSRADTQYF. Here the CDR3 DNA reads TGTGCCAGCAGCCACGAGGTTTCAAGGGCAGATACGCAGTATTTT. Full variable domain (outside the CDR3, taken from reference TRBV14 and TRBJ2-3): EAGVTQFPSHSVIEKGQTVTLRCDPISGHDNLYWYRRVMGKEIKFLLHFVKESKQDESGMPNNRFLAERTGGTYSTLKVQPAELEDSGVYFCASSHEVSRADTQYFGPGTRLTVL.

The chain employs TRBV28 and TRBJ1-5, with unresolved D. The germline V gene has CDR1 MDHEN and CDR2 SYDVKM. The CDR3 runs to 12 residues. V was clipped by 7 bases and J by 7 bases, with 11 bases between them. The CDR3 DNA reads TGTGCCAGCAATTCGGTAGGGCAGCCCCAGCATTTT. Translating it yields CASNSVGQPQHF. The complete variable domain, with remaining parts taken from reference TRBV28 and TRBJ1-5, reads DVKVTQSSRYLVKRTGEKVFLECVQDMDHENMFWYRQDPGLGLRLIYFSYDVKMKEKGDIPEGYSVSREKKERFSLILESASTNQTSMYLCASNSVGQPQHFGDGTRLSIL.

This clone was observed a few times. The rearrangement joins TRBV3-1 (or the pseudogene TRBV3-2) to TRBJ2-7; tentative D call: TRBD2 (5 bases). V was clipped by 3 bases and J by 6 bases, with 33 bases between them. This CDR3 comprises 20 residues. CDR1 and CDR2 from the germline V gene are LGHDT and YNNKEL (reference sequence). CDR3 bases: TGTGCCAGCAGCCAGATAAGCCACTTCCCCGCGGGCGAGGTAGGGTCCGAGCAGTACTTC. It codes for CASSQISHFPAGEVGSEQYF.